This T cell receptor beta chain was observed in a study of identifying expanded T cells in peripheral blood. Overall study results and limits: Approximately two-week clone count variance significantly increased as total template count grew. Over around two and four weeks, about 16 and 20 clones changed, versus approximately 1.2 between replicates.

Healthy donors had no documented immune events, such as infections, while sampled. The assay was immunoSEQ multiplex PCR, and TCRdb's table has in-frame clones only and misses some. The sample lists about 89,000 clones; more than 75% were seen once. About this clone: Antigen unknown.

Between the trimmed V and J ends, which lost 6 bases and 2 bases, there was a span of 16 bases. Germline V gene lookup returns CDR1 SGHDN and CDR2 FVKESK. CDR3 size: 15 residues. The receptor comes from a person aged 18 to 69 in good health. Sequencing used blood. V usage is TRBV14 and J usage is TRBJ1-2; maybe TRBD1 (6 bases). The CDR3 sequence: CASSPLTGTNYGYTF. The CDR3 nucleotides are TGTGCCAGCAGTCCACTGACAGGAACAAACTATGGCTACACCTTC.